This entry concerns a single T cell receptor beta chain. Its cognate antigen is unknown. Assay: immunoSEQ multiplex PCR; the TCRdb copy retains only in-frame clones and omits some. The sample includes tens of thousands of clones, approximately 84% seen only once; the top ten take 2.1%. Germline loops: CDR1 LNHDA, CDR2 SQIVND (reference sequence). The CDR3 is 12 residues long. V dropped 4 bases and J dropped 3 bases, with 7 bases sitting between them. These data belong to a study of lymphopenia after photon versus proton radiotherapy. Study outcomes and limitations: After lymphocyte nadir, photon-treated repertoires showed oligoclonal expansion, especially CD8+ Temra. Under photons, naive T cells and diversity fell while effector/memory populations rose. Larger post-nadir TCR diversity loss correlated inversely with survival in deceased patients.

The TCR originated in a man in his 60s with pancreatic cancer. Sequences were derived from peripheral blood, sampled from a patient treated with proton-based radiotherapy. This rearrangement joins TRBV19 to TRBJ2-7; either TRBD1 or TRBD2 may fit D (5 bases each). The CDR3 DNA reads TGTGCCAGTAGTAGGGACCACTACGAGCAGTACTTC. Amino acids: CASSRDHYEQYF. Variable domain in full (rest from reference TRBV19 and TRBJ2-7): DGGITQSPKYLFRKEGQNVTLSCEQNLNHDAMYWYRQDPGQGLRLIYYSQIVNDFQKGDIAEGYSVSREKKESFPLTVTSAQKNPTAFYLCASSRDHYEQYFGPGTRLTVT.